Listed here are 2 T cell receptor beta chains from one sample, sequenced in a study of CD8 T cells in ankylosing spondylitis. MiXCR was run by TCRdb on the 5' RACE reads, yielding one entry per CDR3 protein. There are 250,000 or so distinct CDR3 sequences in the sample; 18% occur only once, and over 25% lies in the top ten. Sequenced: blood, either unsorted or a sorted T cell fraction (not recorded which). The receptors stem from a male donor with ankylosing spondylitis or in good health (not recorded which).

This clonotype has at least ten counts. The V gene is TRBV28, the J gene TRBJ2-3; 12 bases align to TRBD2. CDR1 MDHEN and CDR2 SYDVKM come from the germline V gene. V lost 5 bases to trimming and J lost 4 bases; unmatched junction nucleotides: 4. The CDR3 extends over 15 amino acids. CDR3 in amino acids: CASSETSGRADTQYF. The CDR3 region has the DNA TGTGCCAGCAGTGAGACTAGCGGGAGAGCAGATACGCAGTATTTT.

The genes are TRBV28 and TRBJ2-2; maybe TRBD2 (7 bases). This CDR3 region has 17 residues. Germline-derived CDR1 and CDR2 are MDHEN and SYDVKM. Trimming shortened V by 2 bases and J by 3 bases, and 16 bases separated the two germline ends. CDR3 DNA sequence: TGTGCCAGCAGTTTACTGACGGGGGGCCCAGACACCGGGGAGCTGTTTTTT. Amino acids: CASSLLTGGPDTGELFF. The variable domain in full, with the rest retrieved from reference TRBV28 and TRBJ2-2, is DVKVTQSSRYLVKRTGEKVFLECVQDMDHENMFWYRQDPGLGLRLIYFSYDVKMKEKGDIPEGYSVSREKKERFSLILESASTNQTSMYLCASSLLTGGPDTGELFFGEGSRLTVL.